Each of the 13 T cell receptor beta chains below was sequenced from the same sample in a study of blood T cell repertoires in COVID-19. Generated by immunoSEQ multiplex PCR, the TCRdb table keeps only in-frame clones and is missing some. The sample holds about 210,000 clones, roughly 85% seen once. Sequenced input: peripheral blood. The receptor set was obtained from a woman between 40 and 50 years old with active or convalescent COVID-19.

This clone was recorded only once. This chain connects TRBV28 to TRBJ2-3, with D possibly TRBD2 on 7 matching bases. Per germline, CDR1 MDHEN and CDR2 SYDVKM. The V and J ends lost 6 bases and 7 bases respectively, with 23 bases between them. This CDR3 contains 16 residues. The CDR3 DNA reads TGTGCCAGCAGATTAGCTAGCTCGGGGGGCCGGAATACGCAGTATTTT. Its translation: CASRLASSGGRNTQYF.

The chain joins TRBV3-1 (or the pseudogene TRBV3-2) to TRBJ2-1; 9 nucleotides agree with TRBD2. V was clipped by 4 bases and J by 8 bases; unmatched bases: 12. The CDR3 loop spans 16 amino acids. Germline CDR1 reads LGHDT; CDR2 reads YNNKEL (reference sequence). Here the CDR3 reads CASSPPRGRAIDEQFF. The CDR3 DNA reads TGTGCCAGCAGCCCCCCGCGCGGGAGGGCCATCGATGAGCAGTTCTTC.

The V gene is TRBV18, the J gene TRBJ1-6, with 7 bases matching TRBD1. V dropped 4 bases and J dropped 8; count of bases not matched to a gene: 5. From germline, CDR1 is KGHSH and CDR2 LQKENI. This CDR3 has 14 residues. The CDR3 reads CASSQGGADSPLHF. As DNA, the CDR3 is TGTGCCAGCTCACAAGGGGGCGCGGATTCACCCCTCCACTTT.

The chain is built from TRBV4-2 and TRBJ1-1, with TRBD1 matching over 8 bases. The CDR3 spans 15 residues. With V trimmed by 0 bases and J by 6 bases, 6 bases remained unmatched. From germline, CDR1 is LGHNA and CDR2 YNFKEQ. CDR3 nucleotide sequence: TGTGCCAGCAGCCAAGATCTTCAGGGGGCCGCTGAAGCTTTCTTT. This encodes CASSQDLQGAAEAFF.

The chain couples TRBV27 to TRBJ1-3; 7 nucleotides align to TRBD1. The germline V gene has CDR1 MNHEY and CDR2 SMNVEV (reference sequence). J gave up 8 bases and V 2 bases, and 9 bases lay outside the gene matches. CDR3 length: 15 amino acids. The CDR3 reads CASSLATGAFHTIYF. In DNA form, the CDR3 reads TGTGCCAGCAGTTTAGCTACAGGGGCCTTCCACACCATATATTTT.

The chain joins TRBV19 to TRBJ1-2, with 7 bases that match TRBD1. V shed 5 bases and J 3 bases; nucleotides not matched to a gene: 9. This CDR3 region has 15 residues. The V gene's germline CDR1 is LNHDA and CDR2 SQIVND (reference sequence). The CDR3 DNA is TGTGCCAGTAGTCTGGGACAGTCTCACGACTATGGCTACACCTTC. This codes for CASSLGQSHDYGYTF.

This clone was detected a few times. Here the CDR3 reads CASSQDPGLVPYEQYF. DNA of the CDR3: TGTGCCAGCAGCCAAGATCCGGGACTAGTCCCCTACGAGCAGTACTTC. The V gene is TRBV4-2, the J gene TRBJ2-7, with 8 positions matching TRBD2. The CDR3 length is 16 residues. Trimming took 0 bases from V and 2 from J; bases not matched to a gene: 6. Germline CDR1 reads LGHNA; CDR2 reads YNFKEQ.

In this sample, this clone turned up once. The V call is TRBV12-3 or TRBV12-4, the J call TRBJ1-5; tentatively, D is TRBD1 (5 bases). Trimming removed 8 bases from V and 4 bases from J, with 12 bases in between. The CDR3 loop spans 13 amino acids. DNA of the CDR3: TGTGCCAGCCAAAGGGAGGGGAATCAGCCCCAGCATTTT. The encoded protein is CASQREGNQPQHF.

The CDR3 DNA follows: TGTGCCAGTAGTATCAGACAGGGGAGGAATCAGCCCCAGCATTTT. Its translation: CASSIRQGRNQPQHF. The V call is TRBV19, the J call TRBJ1-5; 8 bases agree with TRBD1. CDR1 is LNHDA and CDR2 is SQIVND in the germline V gene (reference sequence). The CDR3 extends over 15 amino acids. The junction had 5 bases not matched to a gene; V was cut back by 3 bases and J by 4 bases.

The V gene is TRBV27, the J gene TRBJ2-7, with D tentatively TRBD2 (6 bases). The germline gives CDR1 MNHEY, CDR2 SMNVEV (reference sequence). V was cut by 6 bases and J by 3 bases, with 18 bases left in between. The CDR3 covers 15 residues. DNA of the CDR3: TGTGCCAGCAGGCCCCGGGACTCGGCCCTCTACGAGCAGTACTTC. As protein: CASRPRDSALYEQYF.

The rearrangement links TRBV28 to TRBJ1-4; no firm D call. Germline CDR1 is MDHEN and CDR2 is SYDVKM. The length of the CDR3 is 12 residues. V was cut by 7 bases and J by 9 bases, with 12 bases left in between. CDR3 amino acids: CASTTNDKKLFF. The CDR3 DNA reads TGTGCCAGCACCACTAATGATAAAAAACTGTTTTTT.

CDR3 loop: CASGLGRGYEQYF. CDR3 coding DNA: TGTGCTAGTGGTTTGGGCAGGGGCTACGAGCAGTACTTC. The rearrangement uses TRBV12-5 and TRBJ2-7; possible D gene TRBD1, 6 bases. The germline V gene encodes CDR1 LGHNT and CDR2 FRNRAP. The CDR3 extends over 13 amino acids. V lost 1 base to trimming and J lost 3 bases, with 7 bases between them.

The chain is built from TRBV9 and TRBJ1-6; D is unclear. The CDR3 is 17 amino acids. The germline V and J ends were trimmed by 3 bases and 9 bases, with 22 bases remaining between them. Germline loops: CDR1 SGDLS, CDR2 YYNGEE. DNA for the CDR3: TGTGCCAGCAGCGCACCACCCGAACGGCGGGTCGGTTCACCCCTCCACTTT. It codes for CASSAPPERRVGSPLHF.